These 13 T cell receptor beta chains share one sample of origin, sequenced in a study of T cell changes during pregnancy in multiple sclerosis. The protocol was immunoSEQ multiplex PCR, while the TCRdb copy is restricted to in-frame clones and leaves out a portion. Of about 39,000 clones in the sample, roughly 94% were seen once. Sequenced material: peripheral blood, taken in the third trimester of pregnancy. The origin of the receptors is a female donor with multiple sclerosis, enrolled in a pregnancy study.

This rearrangement joins TRBV7-2 to TRBJ1-2, with D possibly matching TRBD1 (5 bases). Germline assignment: CDR1 SGHTA and CDR2 FQGNSA. V was shortened by 5 bases and J by 0 bases, with 13 bases between the two germline ends. This CDR3 has 15 residues. CDR3 nucleotide sequence: TGTGCCAGCAGCCCCTTTTCGGGGGCTAACTATGGCTACACCTTC. As protein: CASSPFSGANYGYTF.

The rearrangement joins TRBV2 to TRBJ2-5; 7 nucleotides line up with TRBD1. This CDR3 comprises 14 residues. CDR1 is SNHLY and CDR2 is FYNNEI in the germline V gene. V gave up 6 bases and J gave up 2 bases; unmatched junction bases: 6. The CDR3 nucleotides are TGTGCCAGCAGGACAGGGTTTGGACAAGAGACCCAGTACTTC. Translation: CASRTGFGQETQYF. Combining the CDR3 with reference TRBV2 and TRBJ2-5 gives the whole variable domain EPEVTQTPSHQVTQMGQEVILRCVPISNHLYFYWYRQILGQKVEFLVSFYNNEISEKSEIFDDQFSVERPDGSNFTLKIRSTKLEDSAMYFCASRTGFGQETQYFGPGTRLLVL.

The CDR3 DNA reads as TGCAGCGTTGGGACAGGGCGGAATTCACCCCTCCACTTT. Amino acid sequence: CSVGTGRNSPLHF. V gene TRBV29-1 combines with J gene TRBJ1-6; 8 nucleotides match TRBD1. The CDR3 is 13 residues long. V lost 4 bases and J lost 7; bases outside the gene matches: 3. Germline V CDR1 and CDR2: SQVTM, ANQGSEA.

CDR3 loop: CASGLSLAGLSSSYEQYF. In nucleotides, the CDR3 is TGTGCCAGCGGCCTATCGCTAGCGGGACTTAGCAGCTCCTACGAGCAGTACTTC. This chain joins TRBV2 and TRBJ2-7, with 9 bases aligning to TRBD2. The germline gives CDR1 SNHLY, CDR2 FYNNEI. V shed 8 bases and J 0 bases; nucleotides not matched to a gene: 17. The CDR3 spans 18 residues. The whole variable domain, filled in from reference TRBV2 and TRBJ2-7, reads EPEVTQTPSHQVTQMGQEVILRCVPISNHLYFYWYRQILGQKVEFLVSFYNNEISEKSEIFDDQFSVERPDGSNFTLKIRSTKLEDSAMYFCASGLSLAGLSSSYEQYFGPGTRLTVT.

The V gene is TRBV11-2, the J gene TRBJ2-7; D is perhaps TRBD2 (6 bases). From germline, CDR1 is SGHAT and CDR2 FQNNGV. V dropped 5 bases and J dropped 3 bases, with 11 bases sitting between them. CDR3 length: 13 amino acids. The CDR3: CASSPPGDYEQYF. The CDR3 DNA is TGTGCCAGCAGCCCCCCGGGAGACTACGAGCAGTACTTC.

The rearrangement uses TRBV27 and TRBJ2-3, with D uncertain. V was trimmed by 6 bases and J by 2 bases, leaving 12 bases between them. Germline CDR1 and CDR2: MNHEY and SMNVEV (reference sequence). The CDR3 contains 14 residues. The CDR3 region has the DNA TGTGCCAGCAGAAGACGGAGCCTCACAGATACGCAGTATTTT. Its translation is CASRRRSLTDTQYF.

The rearrangement uses TRBV28 and TRBJ2-2; tentatively, D is TRBD1 (5 bases). This CDR3 has 16 amino acids. Per the germline V gene, CDR1 is MDHEN and CDR2 is SYDVKM. Trimming shortened V by 4 bases and J by 4 bases, and 16 bases separated the two germline ends. CDR3 bases: TGTGCCAGCAGTTATGTAAGGGGAATGGGCACCGGGGAGCTGTTTTTT. Its protein product is CASSYVRGMGTGELFF.

This clone ranks as medium-sized. V is TRBV6-1 and J is TRBJ1-4; no clear D. V dropped 7 bases and J dropped 6 bases, with 12 bases sitting between them. The CDR3 is 13 amino acids. The germline gives CDR1 MNHNS, CDR2 SASEGT. The CDR3 region has the DNA TGTGCCAGCACGGGAGAGGTACATGAAAAACTGTTTTTT. Its translation: CASTGEVHEKLFF.

The chain employs TRBV10-2 and TRBJ2-3, with D unclear. Looked up from germline, CDR1 is WSHSY and CDR2 is SAAADI. Trimming shortened V by 4 bases and J by 0 bases, and 14 bases separated the two germline ends. The CDR3 length is 16 residues. DNA for the CDR3: TGCGCCAGCAGTGCCCCCCAAATTTTTAGCACAGATACGCAGTATTTT. Protein: CASSAPQIFSTDTQYF.

J is TRBJ1-5 and V is TRBV18; maybe TRBD1 (6 bases). This CDR3 spans 17 amino acids. V lost 4 bases and J lost 2, with 18 bases in between. Germline CDR1 KGHSH, CDR2 LQKENI. This CDR3 reads CASSLTRNRDRNQPQHF. CDR3 DNA: TGTGCCAGCTCACTAACCCGAAACAGGGATCGCAATCAGCCCCAGCATTTT.

V and J are TRBV6-4 and TRBJ2-1, with 7 bases matching TRBD2. The CDR3 loop spans 14 amino acids. Trimming at V came to 3 bases and at J to 8 bases, leaving 7 bases not matched to a gene. CDR1 MRHNA and CDR2 SNTAGT come from the germline V gene. This CDR3 reads CASSEGLDSHEQFF. The CDR3 DNA reads TGTGCCAGCAGTGAAGGACTAGATTCCCATGAGCAGTTCTTC.

The CDR3 loop is CASSESGRVRGNTIYF. The DNA of the CDR3 is TGTGCCAGCAGTGAATCTGGCAGGGTTAGGGGAAACACCATATATTTT. The rearrangement links TRBV6-1 to TRBJ1-3; D may be TRBD1 (5 bases). Germline CDR1 MNHNS, CDR2 SASEGT. The CDR3 length is 16 residues. V gave up 2 bases and J gave up 4 bases, with 15 bases separating them.

The genes are TRBV29-1 and TRBJ2-1; the match to TRBD2 covers 11 bases. Losses at the gene ends were 6 bases for V and 2 bases for J; bases not matched to a gene: 12. Germline V CDR1 and CDR2: SQVTM, ANQGSEA. CDR3 length equals 17 residues. The CDR3: CSVELAGAFFAYNEQFF. The CDR3 nucleotides read TGCAGCGTGGAACTAGCGGGAGCATTTTTTGCCTACAATGAGCAGTTCTTC.